This T cell receptor (beta chain) was obtained from a study of vaccination effects on CD4 cells after COVID-19. Study context: Two-dose vaccination with either BNT162b2 or mRNA-1273 was given to the participants.

A word on this clone: The antigen is undetermined.

The V and J ends lost 4 bases and 10 bases respectively, with 17 bases between them. The CDR3 runs to 15 residues. Germline V gene lookup returns CDR1 LGHDT and CDR2 YNNKEL (reference sequence). Under the ViraFEST assay, PBMC were stimulated with viral peptide pools so that antigen-specific CD4+ T cells expanded. Sequencing was performed afterwards. Cells that had been cultured for 10 days were the source of isolated CD4+ T cells. Cultivation was performed at a few million PBMC per well with approximately 9 IU/ml IL-2 and about 10 ug/ml peptides added. Repertoires were generated with immunoSEQ multiplex PCR, while TCRdb's copy carries only in-frame clones and drops some. The repertoire holds 50,000 or so clones, over 75% seen once, with around 2.4% in the top ten.

The gene calls are TRBV3-1 (or the pseudogene TRBV3-2) and TRBJ1-6, with D maybe TRBD1 (5 bases). This receptor was taken from a human donor who received a COVID-19 vaccine. Source: CD4+ T cells from PBMCs cultured with HCoV-229E spike peptides, taken before COVID-19 vaccination. The DNA of the CDR3 is TGTGCCAGCAGCCGGACAACCATCTTAGGGTCACCCCTCCACTTT. Translated: CASSRTTILGSPLHF.